One sample yielded the 17 T cell receptor beta chains listed below, sequenced in a study of tumor and adjacent non-tumor tissue in lung cancer. The library came from three nested PCR rounds adapted from ARM-PCR protocols. TCRdb reanalysed the multiplex PCR reads using MiXCR and keeps one entry per CDR3 protein. The top ten hold under 30% of the sample, which has roughly 220,000 distinct CDR3 sequences, approximately 74% seen once. The template was RNA from unsorted bulk tissue. Sequencing input: lung tumor tissue. These TCRs come from a man aged 60 to 75 with non-small cell lung cancer.

This clonotype came up a few times. One end of the junction does not line up with germline, which may come from a read error. The chain uses TRBV7-8 and TRBJ1-1; D is possibly TRBD1 (6 bases). The CDR3 extends over 14 amino acids. The germline V gene has CDR1 SGHVS and CDR2 FQNEAQ. CDR3 bases: TGTGCCAGCAGTCTACTGTCTTGGGACACTGAACCTTTCTTT. Translating gives CASSLLSWDTEPFF.

Comment on this clonotype: Possible read error: a much larger clone is one base away. The chain carries TRBV5-1 and TRBJ1-1, with 10 bases aligning to TRBD1. Germline V gene data show CDR1 as SGHRS and CDR2 as YFSETQ. V shed 4 bases and J 5 bases; nucleotides not matched to a gene: 8. CDR3 length equals 15 residues. CDR3 coding DNA: TGCGCCAGCAGCCGCCTGACAGGGGGCGAGACTGAAGCTTTCTTT. Protein: CASSRLTGGETEAFF.

Points on this clonotype: A clone one base away is much larger, so this may be a read error. This chain uses TRBV10-2 with TRBJ2-5, with TRBD1 matching 7 bases. Germline V lookup: CDR1 WSHSY, CDR2 SAAADI. Trimming removed 7 bases from V and 4 bases from J; junction bases left unmatched: 9. The length of the CDR3 is 14 residues. DNA for the CDR3: TGCGCCAGCAAGGGGGCATGGGGTATAGAGACCCAGTACTTC. This codes for CASKGAWGIETQYF.

A word on this clonotype: At one end the junction does not follow the germline gene, possibly because of a read error. The V and J genes are TRBV11-1 and TRBJ2-1; TRBD2 agrees at 11 bases. There are 17 residues in the CDR3. The germline gives CDR1 SGHAT, CDR2 FQDESV (reference sequence). The CDR3 is CPSSESYSGGAYNEHFF. CDR3 DNA: TGTCCCAGCAGCGAATCTTATAGCGGGGGGGCCTATAATGAGCATTTCTTC.

The rearrangement uses TRBV6-5 and TRBJ2-3; tentatively, D is TRBD2 (5 bases). Germline values: CDR1 MNHEY, CDR2 SVGAGI. The CDR3 sequence is 15 residues long. Trimming stripped 7 bases from V and 0 bases from J, with 14 bases between. In nucleotides, the CDR3 is TGTGCCAGCATGCGGGCACTGTCTAGCACAGATACGCAGTATTTT. Translation: CASMRALSSTDTQYF.

About this clonotype: It may be a read error: a sequence one base away is much more abundant. The gene calls are TRBV19 and TRBJ2-2; D may be TRBD1 (5 bases). This CDR3 has 14 residues. Germline V lookup: CDR1 LNHDA, CDR2 SQIVND (reference sequence). Here the CDR3 reads CTSSGAVNTGELFF. CDR3 bases: TGTACCAGTAGTGGGGCAGTTAACACCGGGGAGCTGTTTTTT.

Remarks on this clonotype: One end of the junction fails to match germline, which may point to a read error. The V call is TRBV29-1, the J call TRBJ2-3, with D perhaps matching TRBD2 (6 bases). This CDR3 contains 16 residues. CDR1 SQVTM and CDR2 ANQGSEA come from the germline V gene. CDR3 DNA sequence: TGCAGTGTTGTGGGAGGAGCACGGGACCTCTACGATACGCAGTATTTT. Protein product: CSVVGGARDLYDTQYF.

As to this clonotype: This could be a read error, since a much larger clone is one nucleotide away. This chain connects TRBV5-4 to TRBJ2-7; possibly TRBD2 for D (5 bases). The germline V gene encodes CDR1 SGHNT and CDR2 YYREEE (reference sequence). The CDR3 sequence is 14 residues long. The CDR3 spells CVSSWAAGAYEQYF. DNA for the CDR3: TGTGTCAGCAGCTGGGCGGCCGGGGCCTACGAGCAGTACTTC. The whole variable domain, remainder taken from reference TRBV5-4 and TRBJ2-7, is ETGVTQSPTHLIKTRGQQVTLRCSSQSGHNTVSWYQQALGQGPQFIFQYYREEENGRGNFPPRFSGLQFPNYSSELNVNALELDDSALYLCVSSWAAGAYEQYFGPGTRLTVT.

Remarks on this clonotype: A clone one base away is much larger, so this may be a read error. The chain is built from TRBV29-1 and TRBJ2-7; TRBD2 matches at 7 bases. Germline trimming cut 5 bases from V and 5 bases from J; bases unmatched to any gene: 12. Germline V gene sequence: CDR1 SQVTM, CDR2 ANQGSEA. The CDR3 sequence is 14 residues long. The CDR3 DNA follows: TGCAGCGTTCCGGGACTAATGGACGAAGACGAGCAGTACTTC. Its protein is CSVPGLMDEDEQYF.

Turning to this clonotype: One junction end does not reproduce the germline sequence, and a read error may be involved. This chain links TRBV11-3 with TRBJ2-4; possibly TRBD2 for D (5 bases). The germline gives CDR1 SGHNT, CDR2 YENEEA. This CDR3 is built from 14 residues. CDR3 nucleotides: TGCGCCAGCAGTTCAGAGGCAGGAGAGGGCATTCAGTACTTC. Its protein is CASSSEAGEGIQYF.

About this clonotype: This may stem from a read error, because a much larger clone lies one nucleotide away. The chain recombines TRBV6-2 or TRBV6-3 with TRBJ2-6; D is possibly TRBD1 (6 bases). V lost 5 bases, J lost 4 bases, and 9 bases lay in between. The V gene's germline CDR1 is MNHEY and CDR2 SVGEGT. The CDR3 runs 14 residues. The CDR3 sequence is CASSNRAGANVLTF. CDR3 bases: TGTGCCAGCAGTAACAGGGCCGGGGCCAACGTCCTGACTTTC.

About this clonotype: Being one base from a much bigger clone, this may be a read error. This chain uses TRBV12-3 or TRBV12-4 with TRBJ2-1, with a weak D call TRBD2 (5 bases). This CDR3 region has 11 residues. The V and J ends lost 7 bases and 12 bases respectively, with 13 bases between them. CDR3 region: CASIYGGGQFF. CDR3 sequence (DNA): TGTGCCAGCATCTACGGTGGAGGGCAGTTCTTC.

Turning to this clonotype: This may stem from a read error, because a much larger clone lies one nucleotide away. The chain is built from TRBV12-5 and TRBJ2-1, with 10 bases that match TRBD2. The CDR3 runs to 13 residues. Germline CDR1 reads LGHNT; CDR2 reads FRNRAP. CDR3 sequence reads: CASRTSGVSWQFF. CDR3 in DNA: TGTGCCAGTCGAACTAGCGGGGTTAGCTGGCAGTTCTTC. The variable domain in full, completed from reference TRBV12-5 and TRBJ2-1, reads DARVTQTPRHKVTEMGQEVTMRCQPILGHNTVFWYRQTMMQGLELLAYFRNRAPLDDSGMPKDRFSAEMPDATLATLKIQPSEPRDSAVYFCASRTSGVSWQFFGPGTRLTVL.

On this clonotype itself: One end of the junction is discordant with germline, which a read error may explain. The rearrangement uses TRBV20-1 and TRBJ2-3, with TRBD2 as a possible D gene (6 bases). The CDR3 is 16 amino acids. Germline CDR1 reads DFQATT; CDR2 reads SNEGSKA (reference sequence). The CDR3 DNA reads as TGCGGTGCTAGAGTCAGTAGCGGCGGAAGCACAGATACGCAGTATTTT. Translation: CGARVSSGGSTDTQYF.

A word on this clonotype: An end of the junction differs from the germline gene, which may be a read error. V gene TRBV20-1 combines with J gene TRBJ2-2; 8 bases line up with TRBD2. Germline CDR1 reads DFQATT; CDR2 reads SNEGSKA (reference sequence). The CDR3 contains 12 residues. CDR3 region: CSARGQAGGAVF. CDR3 bases: TGCAGTGCTAGAGGCCAGGCGGGGGGAGCTGTTTTT.

On this clonotype: A much larger clone sits a single nucleotide away, making a read error possible. V gene TRBV5-6 combines with J gene TRBJ2-5; 11 bases agree with TRBD2. Per germline, CDR1 SGHDT and CDR2 YYEEEE. This CDR3 region has 15 residues. CDR3 in amino acids: CASNLLAGGGETQYF. The CDR3 bases are TGTGCCAGCAACTTGTTAGCGGGAGGGGGAGAGACCCAGTACTTC.

This clonotype was seen just once. Possible read error: a much larger clone is one base away. The chain is built from TRBV12-3 or TRBV12-4 and TRBJ2-1; TRBD2 might be the D (5 bases). The CDR3 spans 13 residues. V lost 8 bases, J lost 10 bases, and 18 bases lay in between. Here the CDR3 reads CASGSRLGSEQFF. As DNA, the CDR3 is TGTGCCAGCGGGTCAAGACTGGGGAGCGAGCAGTTCTTC.